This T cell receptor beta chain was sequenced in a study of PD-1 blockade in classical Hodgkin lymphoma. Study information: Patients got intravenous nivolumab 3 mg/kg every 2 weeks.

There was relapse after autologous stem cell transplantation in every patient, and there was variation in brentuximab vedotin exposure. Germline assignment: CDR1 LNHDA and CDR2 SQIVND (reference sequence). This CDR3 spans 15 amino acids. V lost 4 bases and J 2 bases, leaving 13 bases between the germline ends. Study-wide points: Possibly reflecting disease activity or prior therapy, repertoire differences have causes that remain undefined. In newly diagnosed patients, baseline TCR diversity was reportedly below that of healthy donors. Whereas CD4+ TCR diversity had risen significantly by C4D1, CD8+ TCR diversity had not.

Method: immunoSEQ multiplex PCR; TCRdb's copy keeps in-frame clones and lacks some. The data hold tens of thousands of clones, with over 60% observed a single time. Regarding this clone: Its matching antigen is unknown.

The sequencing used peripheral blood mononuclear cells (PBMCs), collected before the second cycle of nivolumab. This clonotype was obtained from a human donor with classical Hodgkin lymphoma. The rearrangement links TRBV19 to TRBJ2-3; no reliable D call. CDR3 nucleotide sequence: TGTGCCAGTAGTAGGGGTGCCAGCTACACAGATACGCAGTATTTT. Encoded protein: CASSRGASYTDTQYF.